The 5 T cell receptor beta chains presented below share a single source sample, sequenced in a study of response to subunit inactivated influenza vaccine. One entry per CDR3 protein results from TCRdb running MiXCR on the RT-PCR reads. Of 550,000 to 650,000 distinct CDR3 sequences listed, approximately 12% are singletons. Sequencing used PBMCs from blood, obtained on the day of vaccination. All receptors derive from a man in his fifties or sixties who received an inactivated influenza vaccine.

A few counts support this clonotype. J is TRBJ1-1 and V is TRBV20-1; TRBD1 aligns across 8 bases. V trimming: 0 bases; J trimming: 3 bases; junction bases outside the gene matches: 6. Germline lookup yields CDR1 DFQATT and CDR2 SNEGSKA (reference sequence). The CDR3 length is 15 residues. CDR3 residues: CSARDPDRAHTEAFF. In DNA form, the CDR3 reads TGCAGTGCTAGAGATCCGGACAGGGCCCACACTGAAGCTTTCTTT.

This clonotype was seen more than once but under ten times. The CDR3 DNA follows: TGTGCCATCAGCCCTCAAGTGCCGACCTCAAGTGAGCCGAGCTCCTACAATGAGCAGTTCTTC. Protein product: CAISPQVPTSSEPSSYNEQFF. The chain couples TRBV10-3 to TRBJ2-1, with unresolved D. Looked up from germline, CDR1 is ENHRY and CDR2 is SYGVKD. V gave up 6 bases and J gave up 0 bases, with 30 bases separating them. The CDR3 totals 21 residues.

CDR3 coding DNA: TGCGCCAGCAGCTTTGACCCGACCGGGCATGGCTACACCTTC. The encoded protein is CASSFDPTGHGYTF. The chain is built from TRBV5-1 and TRBJ1-2; D is ambiguous. Germline CDR1 reads SGHRS; CDR2 reads YFSETQ. The CDR3 spans 14 residues. With 2 bases removed from V and 6 bases from J, the gap between germline ends came to 14 bases.

This clonotype was recorded at least ten times. The chain joins TRBV12-3 or TRBV12-4 to TRBJ2-5, with TRBD1 as a possible D gene (5 bases). Trimming pared 2 bases from V and 4 bases from J, leaving 8 bases between. There are 13 residues in the CDR3. This CDR3 is CASSLSDRETQYF. CDR3 DNA sequence: TGTGCCAGCAGTTTAAGCGACAGAGAGACCCAGTACTTC.

Only one count was recorded for this clonotype. Being one base from a much bigger clone, this may be a read error. This rearrangement joins TRBV7-7 to TRBJ2-1; 13 bases align to TRBD2. The germline V gene encodes CDR1 SSHAT and CDR2 FNYEAQ (reference sequence). The CDR3 covers 14 residues. The CDR3 DNA follows: TGTGTTAGCAGCAAGGGGACTAGCGGGGCTGAGCAGTTCTTC. Translation: CVSSKGTSGAEQFF.